This T cell receptor (beta chain) was retrieved from a study of T cell responses to AZD1222 COVID-19 vaccine (dated by TCRdb to 2020 to 2022). Turning to the overall study: Because spike-specific TCR depth and breadth did not differ between the two schedules, AZD1222 recipients who got a second dose at roughly 4 weeks were pooled with those who got a second dose at roughly 12 weeks. A total of just over 230 trial participants underwent TCR sequencing, of whom about 210 had received two doses of AZD1222 and around 25 had received two doses of the MenACWY control vaccine. Trial participants were enrolled by age into 18-55, 56-69 and 70-plus year subgroups, with about 150, 27 and 61 TCR-sequenced participants respectively.

The CDR3 regions of human TCRbeta chains were analyzed by immunosequencing. Processing in the source paper ran as follows. TCRs in the repertoires were compared against a reference library of SARS-CoV-2-specific TCRs that had been generated with the MIRA antigen-specificity platform. Breadth was defined as the fraction of unique TCRs that were SARS-CoV-2-associated. Depth was defined as the fraction of total T cells that were SARS-CoV-2-associated. Each spike-specific TCR was assigned to its reactive spike region and to a CD4 or CD8 class using the MIRA data. Log10-transformed breadth and depth values were compared by one-way ANOVA with Sidak's multiple comparisons tests. What TCRdb holds here is the immuneACCESS table cut down to in-frame rearrangements. Part of the clones is not present; checked against another copy, under half of the missing clones reflect an unresolved V gene, and the others are unexplained. V and J calls and clone size are given by that table; D and trimming were obtained from the DNA. Across this sample there are 95,000 to 110,000 clones, with 89% seen only once. The top ten clonotypes cover 6% to 7% of the sample.

A word on this clone: Its binding antigen is unknown. No much larger clone is present one base from it, and per-base qualities are unavailable.

General study outcomes and caveats: In the small 56-69-year group, the increase in depth fell short of significance, most likely because of low power. Conclusions about previously exposed vaccinees are limited because only five to seven AZD1222 recipients were SARS-CoV-2 seropositive at baseline. Vaccine-associated CD4 TCRs spanned the whole spike protein, with dominant responses in regions 160-218 and 743-854. Participants were mostly white British and included more females than males, and it was suggested by the authors that clonal diversity may have been underestimated. Reportedly, almost half of the unique spike-specific TCRs recognized epitopes lying outside the regions that are mutated in the B.1.351 and B.1.1.7 variants. A significant rise in spike-specific TCR breadth and depth was observed after two AZD1222 doses relative to day 0 and relative to MenACWY recipients. Because no day 14 peak-response samples were available, repertoires were characterized only after the peak T cell response.

In the paper's terms, the time point label means: baseline before first vaccination. Samples from vaccinated people were obtained from the UK trials COV001 and COV002, which included a single-blind randomized controlled phase 2/3 trial of AZD1222 (ChAdOx1 nCoV-19) in healthy adults. For TCRbeta chain sequencing, PBMC samples from trial participants were taken at day 0 and at day 28 after the second dose. In the germline V gene (reference sequence), CDR1 corresponds to LGHDT and CDR2 to YNNKEL. Here V drops 6 bases and J drops 5 bases, and the junction holds 15 bases not matched to any gene. The CDR3, from cysteine to phenylalanine, totals 16 residues. The CDR3 DNA has 48 bases and is translated from base 1.

This TCR came from an adult in good health. The V and J segments used are TRBV3-1 (or the pseudogene TRBV3-2) and TRBJ1-1, with 7 bases aligning to TRBD1. The sample here was peripheral blood, taken on day 0 of AZD1222 vaccination. The nucleotides read TGTGCCAGCAGTCCAAATATAGGGGGCGCCGGTACTGAAGCTTTCTTT. Its protein product is CASSPNIGGAGTEAFF.